Below, 17 T cell receptor beta chains from the same sample are listed, as sequenced in a study of a mutant IDH1 vaccine in newly diagnosed glioma. Antigens for these TCRs are unknown. Regarding time point: week 23, last vaccination. All doses held 300 ug of mutant IDH1 20-mer peptide, with topical imiquimod. Only in-frame clones appear in the TCRdb table, and some are missing; sequencing was by immunoSEQ multiplex PCR. The sample lists around 40,000 clones, about 80% occurring once. Sequencing used PBMCs, obtained from a glioma patient whose treatment included an IDH1 peptide vaccine. These receptors all stem from a man aged 45-60 years with glioma.

This chain links TRBV6-6 with TRBJ1-5, with D maybe TRBD1 (6 bases). Trimming took 7 bases from V and 2 from J, leaving 6 bases between them. CDR1 is MNHNY and CDR2 is SVGAGI in the germline V gene (reference sequence). The CDR3 has 12 residues. The CDR3: CASKGGNQPQHF. CDR3 DNA sequence: TGTGCCAGCAAGGGGGGCAATCAGCCCCAGCATTTT.

The CDR3 region is CASSIDLVKQYF. CDR3 coding DNA: TGTGCCAGCAGCATCGACCTTGTGAAGCAGTACTTC. The chain recombines TRBV6-1 with TRBJ2-7, with D unresolved. The CDR3 is 12 residues long. Germline CDR1 and CDR2: MNHNS and SASEGT. V shed 6 bases and J shed 8 bases, with 14 bases lying between them.

The chain employs TRBV14 and TRBJ2-1, with D unresolved. Trimming cost V 1 base and J 0 bases, with 10 bases left between them. The germline V gene has CDR1 SGHDN and CDR2 FVKESK. CDR3 size: 16 residues. Here the CDR3 reads CASSQVLESSYNEQFF. The CDR3, as DNA: TGTGCCAGCAGCCAAGTGCTCGAAAGCTCCTACAATGAGCAGTTCTTC.

The genes are TRBV27 and TRBJ2-2; D is unclear. This CDR3 contains 12 residues. Germline CDR1 is MNHEY and CDR2 is SMNVEV (reference sequence). Trimming cost V 6 bases and J 0 bases, with 2 bases left between them. The CDR3: CASRPNTGELFF. The CDR3 DNA follows: TGTGCCAGCAGGCCGAACACCGGGGAGCTGTTTTTT.

This rearrangement joins TRBV6-1 to TRBJ2-1; the match to TRBD1 covers 9 bases. Germline lookup yields CDR1 MNHNS and CDR2 SASEGT. CDR3 length: 14 amino acids. V shed 7 bases and J 6 bases; nucleotides not matched to a gene: 7. The CDR3 region is CASNRDRVSNEQFF. CDR3 nucleotides: TGTGCCAGCAACCGGGACAGGGTCTCCAATGAGCAGTTCTTC.

The chain combines TRBV7-2 with TRBJ1-1, with D maybe TRBD1 (5 bases). From germline, CDR1 is SGHTA and CDR2 FQGNSA. This CDR3 region has 16 residues. The ends were cut back, 2 bases at V and 0 bases at J, with 13 bases in the middle. CDR3 sequence reads: CASSLNGGGLNTEAFF. The DNA for the CDR3 is TGTGCCAGCAGCTTAAACGGGGGAGGATTGAACACTGAAGCTTTCTTT.

The CDR3 DNA sequence: TGTGCCAGTAGTAAGGCGGGGGGGCGGGAGACCCAGTACTTC. Translation: CASSKAGGRETQYF. V gene TRBV19 combines with J gene TRBJ2-5; 9 nucleotides align to TRBD2. The junction had 5 bases not matched to a gene; V was cut back by 4 bases and J by 5 bases. This CDR3 has 14 amino acids. Germline CDR1 LNHDA, CDR2 SQIVND (reference sequence).

This clone was seen only a few times. This rearrangement joins TRBV2 to TRBJ1-1; a possible D gene is TRBD1 (5 bases). V shed 7 bases and J shed 4 bases, with 7 bases lying between them. Germline CDR1 SNHLY, CDR2 FYNNEI. This CDR3 has 11 amino acids. CDR3 in amino acids: CASIQGTEAFF. In DNA form, the CDR3 reads TGTGCCAGCATCCAGGGCACTGAAGCTTTCTTT.

This CDR3 is CASSHPLGAEQYF. CDR3 bases: TGTGCCAGCAGCCATCCCCTGGGGGCCGAGCAGTACTTC. V is TRBV7-9 and J is TRBJ2-7, with D possibly TRBD1 on 6 matching bases. The germline V gene encodes CDR1 SEHNR and CDR2 FQNEAQ (reference sequence). V lost 5 bases to trimming and J lost 6 bases, with 14 bases between them. The CDR3 is made up of 13 amino acids.

V and J are TRBV5-4 and TRBJ2-4; TRBD2 aligns across 9 bases. The length of the CDR3 is 14 residues. Germline V gene data show CDR1 as SGHNT and CDR2 as YYREEE (reference sequence). The trim removed 1 base at V and 7 bases at J, leaving 3 bases unmatched. CDR3 in amino acids: CASSLRGGVNIQYF. In nucleotides, the CDR3 is TGTGCCAGCAGCTTGCGCGGGGGGGTGAACATTCAGTACTTC.

This clone appeared a few times. This chain uses TRBV19 with TRBJ1-2, with D perhaps matching TRBD1 (6 bases). CDR3 size: 14 residues. The germline V and J ends were trimmed by 5 bases and 4 bases, with 14 bases remaining between them. CDR1 is LNHDA, CDR2 SQIVND, per germline (reference sequence). The DNA of the CDR3 is TGTGCCAGTAGTCACCCAGGGGAGTCCTATGGCTACACCTTC. It translates to CASSHPGESYGYTF.

V usage is TRBV5-4 and J usage is TRBJ2-7, with a possible D match to TRBD1 (6 bases). The V end lost 4 bases, the J end lost 0 bases, and 11 bases lay between the germline ends. The CDR3 runs 14 residues. The germline gives CDR1 SGHNT, CDR2 YYREEE (reference sequence). CDR3 nucleotide sequence: TGTGCCAGCAGCACGCAGGGGAGCTCCTACGAGCAGTACTTC. This codes for CASSTQGSSYEQYF.

The CDR3 reads CASSLGGEAEAFF. CDR3 DNA sequence: TGTGCCAGCAGCTTAGGTGGGGAAGCTGAAGCTTTCTTT. J is TRBJ1-1 and V is TRBV7-9, with D unresolved. The CDR3 is made up of 13 amino acids. Germline V gene lookup returns CDR1 SEHNR and CDR2 FQNEAQ (reference sequence). V lost 1 base and J lost 6, with 9 bases in between. The variable domain in full, completed from reference TRBV7-9 and TRBJ1-1, reads DTGVSQNPRHKITKRGQNVTFRCDPISEHNRLYWYRQTLGQGPEFLTYFQNEAQLEKSRLLSDRFSAERPKGSFSTLEIQRTEQGDSAMYLCASSLGGEAEAFFGQGTRLTVV.

The V gene is TRBV19, the J gene TRBJ1-5, with D hard to call. Germline CDR1 is LNHDA and CDR2 is SQIVND (reference sequence). The CDR3 is 13 amino acids. Trimming stripped 6 bases from V and 6 bases from J, with 12 bases between. In DNA form, the CDR3 reads TGTGCCAGTAGACGGGAAGAGTTTCAGCCCCAGCATTTT. It is translated as CASRREEFQPQHF. The whole variable domain, filled in from reference TRBV19 and TRBJ1-5, reads DGGITQSPKYLFRKEGQNVTLSCEQNLNHDAMYWYRQDPGQGLRLIYYSQIVNDFQKGDIAEGYSVSREKKESFPLTVTSAQKNPTAFYLCASRREEFQPQHFGDGTRLSIL.

There are a few counts of this clone. The chain couples TRBV5-3 to TRBJ1-1, with 8 bases fitting TRBD1. TRBV5-3 is labeled an ORF, and its function is uncertain. V lost 4 bases, J lost 5 bases, and 7 bases stayed unmatched. This CDR3 contains 14 residues. This chain's CDR3 is CARSPGGGRTEAFF. CDR3 nucleotide sequence: TGTGCCAGAAGCCCAGGGGGCGGGAGGACTGAAGCTTTCTTT.

The V call is TRBV7-3, the J call TRBJ1-2, with 8 nucleotides matching TRBD1. V was clipped by 5 bases and J by 0 bases; unmatched bases: 8. Germline CDR1 SGHTA, CDR2 FQGTGA. There are 16 residues in the CDR3. CDR3 DNA sequence: TGTGCCAGCAGCCCGACAGGGGCCCCTTCTAACTATGGCTACACCTTC. Translating it yields CASSPTGAPSNYGYTF.

A few counts support this clone. V gene TRBV29-1 combines with J gene TRBJ2-5, with unresolved D. Per the germline V gene, CDR1 is SQVTM and CDR2 is ANQGSEA. The V end lost 3 bases, the J end lost 5 bases, and 10 bases lay between the germline ends. This CDR3 comprises 12 residues. CDR3 sequence: CSVDLAGETQYF. CDR3 DNA sequence: TGCAGCGTTGATTTGGCCGGGGAGACCCAGTACTTC.